The 22 T cell receptor beta chains below were found in one sample sequenced in a study of identical twins. TCRdb used MiXCR to reprocess the 5' RACE reads, holding one entry per CDR3 protein. Of fewer than 650,000 distinct CDR3 sequences in the sample, more than 9% are singletons; the top ten hold approximately 3%. This sample also belongs to another study, concerning yellow fever vaccine responses in identical twins.

Sequencing used PBMCs. These receptors originate from a woman between 18 and 29 years old in good health.

The genes are TRBV5-1 and TRBJ2-7, with D maybe TRBD2 (5 bases). V lost 3 bases and J 0 bases, leaving 10 bases between the germline ends. CDR1 is SGHRS and CDR2 is YFSETQ in the germline V gene. The CDR3 spans 14 residues. The CDR3 DNA sequence: TGCGCCAGCAGCTCCCTAGGGAGCTCCTACGAGCAGTACTTC. Translated: CASSSLGSSYEQYF. Together with reference TRBV5-1 and TRBJ2-7, the CDR3 gives the full variable domain: KAGVTQTPRYLIKTRGQQVTLSCSPISGHRSVSWYQQTPGQGLQFLFEYFSETQRNKGNFPGRFSGRQFSNSRSEMNVSTLELGDSALYLCASSSLGSSYEQYFGPGTRLTVT.

This clonotype was counted a few times. The V gene is TRBV7-6, the J gene TRBJ2-1; 9 positions match TRBD2. The CDR3 length is 13 residues. V lost 1 base to trimming and J lost 14 bases; unmatched junction nucleotides: 6. Germline assignment: CDR1 SGHVS and CDR2 FNYEAQ. The CDR3 is CASSLVAGDLKFF. In DNA form, the CDR3 reads TGTGCCAGCAGCTTAGTAGCGGGAGATTTGAAGTTCTTC. Full variable domain (outside the CDR3, taken from reference TRBV7-6 and TRBJ2-1): GAGVSQSPRYKVTKRGQDVALRCDPISGHVSLYWYRQALGQGPEFLTYFNYEAQQDKSGLPNDRFSAERPEGSISTLTIQRTEQRDSAMYRCASSLVAGDLKFFGPGTRLTVL.

The chain is built from TRBV2 and TRBJ2-7, with D unclear. This CDR3 spans 11 amino acids. V lost 1 base and J lost 12, with 10 bases in between. Germline V gives CDR1 SNHLY, CDR2 FYNNEI. The CDR3 bases are TGTGCCAGCAGTGAAGGGGTGGCACGGTACTTC. This encodes CASSEGVARYF.

As to this clonotype: A read error is possible here, since a much larger clone lies one base away. Here the CDR3 omits its conserved ending phenylalanine or tryptophan, so a read error is the likely source. V and J are TRBV5-1 and TRBJ1-1; D gene ambiguous. The CDR3 totals 14 residues. Trimming took 2 bases from V and 0 from J, leaving 8 bases between them. Germline V gene data show CDR1 as SGHRS and CDR2 as YFSETQ. CDR3 amino acids: CASSFFSMNTEAFL. The CDR3 bases are TGCGCCAGCAGCTTCTTTAGCATGAACACTGAAGCTTTCCTT.

This clonotype showed up just a few times. The chain uses TRBV29-1 and TRBJ2-7; D perhaps matches TRBD1 (6 bases). This CDR3 has 12 residues. From germline, CDR1 is SQVTM and CDR2 ANQGSEA. The germline V and J ends were trimmed by 7 bases and 4 bases, with 14 bases remaining between them. In nucleotides, the CDR3 is TGCAGCGGAATAAACACAGGGTACGAGCAGTACTTC. It specifies CSGINTGYEQYF.

Many counts were recorded for this clonotype. The chain couples TRBV25-1 to TRBJ2-7; 8 bases align to TRBD1. There are 14 residues in the CDR3. V was clipped by 4 bases and J by 0 bases; unmatched bases: 2. In germline, CDR1 is MGHDK, CDR2 SYGVNS. The CDR3 loop reads CASSVTGGSYEQYF. Here the CDR3 DNA reads TGTGCCAGCAGTGTAACAGGGGGCTCCTACGAGCAGTACTTC.

The V call is TRBV11-2, the J call TRBJ2-5; weak D call: TRBD1 (5 bases). The V end lost 2 bases, the J end lost 1 base, and 8 bases lay between the germline ends. Germline V gene sequence: CDR1 SGHAT, CDR2 FQNNGV. CDR3 length: 14 residues. The CDR3 is CASSLPTGQETQYF. Here the CDR3 DNA reads TGTGCCAGCAGCTTACCTACAGGCCAAGAGACCCAGTACTTC.

A few counts support this clonotype. This rearrangement joins TRBV6-1 to TRBJ2-2; the D gene is possibly TRBD1 (6 bases). This CDR3 contains 15 residues. CDR1 is MNHNS and CDR2 is SASEGT in the germline V gene. With 9 bases removed from V and 2 bases from J, the gap between germline ends came to 16 bases. The CDR3, as DNA: TGTGCCAGTATGGGCCAACAGGGAAACACCGGGGAGCTGTTTTTT. Protein product: CASMGQQGNTGELFF.

This clonotype was picked up a small number of times. The chain has TRBV6-1 and TRBJ2-3; TRBD2 matches at 7 bases. The germline gives CDR1 MNHNS, CDR2 SASEGT. Trimming at V came to 3 bases and at J to 3 bases, leaving 9 bases not matched to a gene. This CDR3 is 16 amino acids long. The CDR3 nucleotides are TGTGCCAGCAGTGAGGGCCAGGCGGGAGCGACAGATACGCAGTATTTT. As protein: CASSEGQAGATDTQYF.

The table lists this clonotype with many counts. The J gene is TRBJ2-7, the V gene TRBV6-1, with D tentatively TRBD1 (10 bases). The CDR3 covers 17 residues. Germline loops: CDR1 MNHNS, CDR2 SASEGT. Deletions cut 6 bases from V and 2 bases from J, with 23 bases between. CDR3 nucleotides: TGTGCCAGCAGATTCTTGCCTAGCGGGACAGGGGCCTACGAGCAGTACTTC. It codes for CASRFLPSGTGAYEQYF.

This clonotype was recorded at least ten times. This chain uses TRBV15 with TRBJ2-1; possible D gene TRBD2, 6 bases. CDR1 and CDR2 from the germline V gene are LNHNV and YYDKDF (reference sequence). Deletions cut 0 bases from V and 8 bases from J, with 14 bases between. The CDR3 is 15 amino acids. DNA for the CDR3: TGTGCCACCAGCAGAGATCTTGGAGGGTCGGATGAGCAGTTCTTC. It specifies CATSRDLGGSDEQFF.

The chain carries TRBV3-1 and TRBJ2-7; D gene unclear. Between the trimmed V and J ends, which lost 0 bases and 4 bases, there was a span of 13 bases. The CDR3 runs to 15 residues. CDR1 LGHDT and CDR2 YNNKEL come from the germline V gene (reference sequence). The chain's CDR3 is CASSQDGWQIYEQYF. CDR3 bases: TGTGCCAGCAGCCAAGATGGTTGGCAGATTTACGAGCAGTACTTC.

Only a few counts were recorded for this clonotype. The chain links TRBV20-1 to TRBJ2-7; a weak D match, TRBD2 (6 bases). CDR1 is DFQATT and CDR2 is SNEGSKA in the germline V gene (reference sequence). CDR3 length: 14 residues. The V gene lost 2 bases and the J gene lost 0 bases, with 11 bases spanning the gap. The chain's CDR3 is CSARRASVSYEQYF. For the CDR3, the DNA is TGCAGTGCTAGACGGGCTAGCGTCTCCTACGAGCAGTACTTC.

This rearrangement joins TRBV6-5 to TRBJ2-5, with D unclear. Trimming cost V 0 bases and J 4 bases, with 12 bases left between them. The CDR3 is 15 amino acids. Germline assignment: CDR1 MNHEY and CDR2 SVGAGI. CDR3: CASSYSEAPIETQYF. Written as DNA, the CDR3 is TGTGCCAGCAGTTACTCGGAAGCACCTATAGAGACCCAGTACTTC.

The V and J genes are TRBV12-3 or TRBV12-4 and TRBJ2-5; 7 positions match TRBD1. J was trimmed by 6 bases and V by 6 bases; bases with no gene match: 7. The length of the CDR3 is 13 residues. The CDR3 nucleotides read TGTGCCAGCAGCGTGAACAGGGGTCAGACCCAGTACTTC. Amino acids: CASSVNRGQTQYF.

This clonotype appeared a few times. The chain carries TRBV5-4 and TRBJ2-7; 10 bases line up with TRBD1. CDR1 and CDR2 from the germline V gene are SGHNT and YYREEE (reference sequence). There are 16 residues in the CDR3. J lost 6 bases, V lost 4 bases, and 13 bases had no gene match. The CDR3: CASSDPRGQGKGEQYF. In DNA, the CDR3 is TGTGCCAGCAGCGACCCTCGGGGACAGGGGAAGGGCGAGCAGTACTTC.

V usage is TRBV3-1 and J usage is TRBJ2-7, with D hard to call. Trimming removed 0 bases from V and 0 bases from J, with 12 bases in between. The germline V gene encodes CDR1 LGHDT and CDR2 YNNKEL (reference sequence). The CDR3 covers 16 residues. CDR3 amino acids: CASSQDWATYSYEQYF. The CDR3 DNA is TGTGCCAGCAGCCAAGATTGGGCAACTTACTCCTACGAGCAGTACTTC.

There are a few counts of this clonotype. This rearrangement joins TRBV3-1 to TRBJ2-1; D not resolved. The CDR3 runs to 14 residues. Per the germline V gene, CDR1 is LGHDT and CDR2 is YNNKEL (reference sequence). The V gene lost 1 base and the J gene lost 10 bases, with 14 bases spanning the gap. The CDR3 nucleotides read TGTGCCAGCAGCCAAGTTAACAGCGTTTACGAGCAGTTCTTC. This gives the protein CASSQVNSVYEQFF.

The sample holds many counts of this clonotype. CDR3 sequence reads: CASSVGATSYNEQFF. CDR3 DNA: TGTGCCAGCAGCGTAGGAGCCACCTCCTACAATGAGCAGTTCTTC. The chain recombines TRBV9 with TRBJ2-1; the D is unclear. The CDR3 has 15 residues. CDR1 and CDR2 from the germline V gene are SGDLS and YYNGEE. V lost 0 bases and J 0 bases, leaving 7 bases between the germline ends.

This clonotype has only a few counts. The chain uses TRBV9 and TRBJ2-1; possible D gene TRBD1, 5 bases. Germline loops: CDR1 SGDLS, CDR2 YYNGEE. The CDR3 sequence is 14 residues long. Trimming removed 1 base from V and 4 bases from J, with 9 bases in between. CDR3 loop: CASSVRDRYNEQFF. The CDR3 DNA reads TGTGCCAGCAGCGTACGAGACAGATACAATGAGCAGTTCTTC. Looking up the rest from reference TRBV9 and TRBJ2-1 gives the full variable domain: DSGVTQTPKHLITATGQRVTLRCSPRSGDLSVYWYQQSLDQGLQFLIQYYNGEERAKGNILERFSAQQFPDLHSELNLSSLELGDSALYFCASSVRDRYNEQFFGPGTRLTVL.

This clonotype appeared many times. The rearrangement links TRBV5-1 to TRBJ2-4; 9 bases fit TRBD2. The CDR3 spans 16 residues. V lost 0 bases and J lost 0; bases outside the gene matches: 1. Per the germline V gene, CDR1 is SGHRS and CDR2 is YFSETQ. Written as DNA, the CDR3 is TGCGCCAGCAGCTTGGCTAGCGGGGTAGCCAAAAACATTCAGTACTTC. Protein sequence: CASSLASGVAKNIQYF. Full variable domain (rest looked up from reference TRBV5-1 and TRBJ2-4): KAGVTQTPRYLIKTRGQQVTLSCSPISGHRSVSWYQQTPGQGLQFLFEYFSETQRNKGNFPGRFSGRQFSNSRSEMNVSTLELGDSALYLCASSLASGVAKNIQYFGAGTRLSVL.

The sample holds one count of this clonotype. The chain carries TRBV19 and TRBJ2-1; TRBD2 agrees at 12 bases. V lost 6 bases, J lost 8 bases, and 8 bases stayed unmatched. CDR1 is LNHDA and CDR2 is SQIVND in the germline V gene (reference sequence). The length of the CDR3 is 15 residues. The CDR3 loop is CASSRLAGVVYEQFF. In nucleotides, the CDR3 is TGTGCCAGTAGCCGACTAGCGGGGGTGGTATATGAGCAGTTCTTC.